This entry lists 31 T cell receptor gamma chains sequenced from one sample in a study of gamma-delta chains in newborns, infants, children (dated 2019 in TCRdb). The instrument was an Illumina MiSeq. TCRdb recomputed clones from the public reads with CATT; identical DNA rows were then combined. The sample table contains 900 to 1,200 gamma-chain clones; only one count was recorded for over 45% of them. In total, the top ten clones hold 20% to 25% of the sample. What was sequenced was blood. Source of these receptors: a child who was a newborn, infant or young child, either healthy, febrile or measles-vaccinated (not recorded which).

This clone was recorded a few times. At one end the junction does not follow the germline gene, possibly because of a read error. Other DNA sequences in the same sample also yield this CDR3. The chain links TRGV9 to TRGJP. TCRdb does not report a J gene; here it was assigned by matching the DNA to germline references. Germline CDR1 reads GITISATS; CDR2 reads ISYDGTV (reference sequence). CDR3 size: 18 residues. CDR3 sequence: CALWEVPSQELGKKIKVF. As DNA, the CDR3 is TGCGCCTTGTGGGAGGTGCCATCTCAAGAGTTGGGCAAAAAAATCAAGGTATTT.

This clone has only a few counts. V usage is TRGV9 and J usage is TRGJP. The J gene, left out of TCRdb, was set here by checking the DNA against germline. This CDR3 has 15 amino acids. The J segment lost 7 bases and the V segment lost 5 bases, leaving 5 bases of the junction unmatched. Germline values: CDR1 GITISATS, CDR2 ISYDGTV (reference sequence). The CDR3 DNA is TGTGCCTTGTGGGCGTTGGAGTTGGGCAAAAAAATCAAGGTATTT. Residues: CALWALELGKKIKVF.

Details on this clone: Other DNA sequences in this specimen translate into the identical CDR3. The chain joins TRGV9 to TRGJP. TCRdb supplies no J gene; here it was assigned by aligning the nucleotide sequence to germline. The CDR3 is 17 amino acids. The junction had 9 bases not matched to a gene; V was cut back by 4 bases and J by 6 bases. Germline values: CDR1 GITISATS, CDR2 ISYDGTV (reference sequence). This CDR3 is CALWDPKAELGKKIKVF. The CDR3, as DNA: TGTGCCTTGTGGGATCCTAAGGCAGAGTTGGGCAAAAAAATCAAGGTATTT.

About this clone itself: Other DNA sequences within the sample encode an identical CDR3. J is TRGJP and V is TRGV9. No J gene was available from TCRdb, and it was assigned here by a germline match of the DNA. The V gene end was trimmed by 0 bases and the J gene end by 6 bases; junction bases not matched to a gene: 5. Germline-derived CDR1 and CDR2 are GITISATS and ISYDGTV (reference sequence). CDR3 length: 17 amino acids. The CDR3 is CALWEVQRELGKKIKVF. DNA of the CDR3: TGTGCCTTGTGGGAGGTGCAAAGAGAGTTGGGCAAAAAAATCAAGGTATTT.

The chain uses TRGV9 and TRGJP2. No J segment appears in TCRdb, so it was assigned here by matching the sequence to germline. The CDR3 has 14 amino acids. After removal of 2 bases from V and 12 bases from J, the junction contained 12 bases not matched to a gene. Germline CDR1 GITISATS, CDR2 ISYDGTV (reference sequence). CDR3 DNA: TGTGCCTTGTGGGAGGCGCCGGGGGATCGGATCAAGACGTTT. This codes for CALWEAPGDRIKTF.

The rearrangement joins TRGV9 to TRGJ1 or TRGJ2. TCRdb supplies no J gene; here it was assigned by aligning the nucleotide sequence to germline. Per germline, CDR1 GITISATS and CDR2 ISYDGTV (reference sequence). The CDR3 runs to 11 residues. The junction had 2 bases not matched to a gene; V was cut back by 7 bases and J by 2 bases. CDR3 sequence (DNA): TGTGCCTTGTGTTATTATTATAAGAAACTCTTT. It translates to CALCYYYKKLF.

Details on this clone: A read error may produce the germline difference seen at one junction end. The CDR3 region is CALWEVQRESGKKIKVF. CDR3 nucleotide sequence: TGTGCCTTGTGGGAGGTGCAAAGGGAGTCGGGCAAAAAAATCAAGGTATTT. The gene calls are TRGV9 and TRGJP. Here the J gene was assigned by germline matching of the DNA, as TCRdb has none. Per the germline V gene, CDR1 is GITISATS and CDR2 is ISYDGTV (reference sequence). This CDR3 spans 17 amino acids.

The chain's CDR3 is CALWETLNKKLF. The CDR3 DNA is TGTGCCTTGTGGGAGACCCTTAATAAGAAACTCTTT. The chain is built from TRGV9 and TRGJ1 or TRGJ2. In the absence of a J gene in TCRdb, the DNA was matched to germline to assign it here. The trim removed 3 bases at V and 8 bases at J, leaving 7 bases unmatched. The CDR3 consists of 12 residues. CDR1 and CDR2 from the germline V gene are GITISATS and ISYDGTV (reference sequence).

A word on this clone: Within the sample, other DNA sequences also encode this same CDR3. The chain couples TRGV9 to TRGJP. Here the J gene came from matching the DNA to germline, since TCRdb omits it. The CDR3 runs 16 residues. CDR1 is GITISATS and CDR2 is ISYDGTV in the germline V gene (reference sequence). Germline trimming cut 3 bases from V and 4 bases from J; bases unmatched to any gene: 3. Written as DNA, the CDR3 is TGTGCCTTGTGGGAGCCACAAGAGTTGGGCAAAAAAATCAAGGTATTT. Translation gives CALWEPQELGKKIKVF.

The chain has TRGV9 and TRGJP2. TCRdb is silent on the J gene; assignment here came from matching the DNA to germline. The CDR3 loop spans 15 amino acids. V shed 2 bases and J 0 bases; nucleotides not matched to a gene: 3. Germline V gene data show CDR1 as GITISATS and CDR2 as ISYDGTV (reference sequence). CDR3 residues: CALWEADSSDWIKTF. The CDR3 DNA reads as TGTGCCTTGTGGGAGGCCGATAGTAGTGATTGGATCAAGACGTTT.

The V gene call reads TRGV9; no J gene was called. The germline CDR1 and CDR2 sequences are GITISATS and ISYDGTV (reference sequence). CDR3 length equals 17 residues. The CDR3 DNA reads TGTGCCTTGTGGGAGACTAGACGGGAGTTGGGCGAAAAAATAAAGGTATTT. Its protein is CALWETRRELGEKIKVF.

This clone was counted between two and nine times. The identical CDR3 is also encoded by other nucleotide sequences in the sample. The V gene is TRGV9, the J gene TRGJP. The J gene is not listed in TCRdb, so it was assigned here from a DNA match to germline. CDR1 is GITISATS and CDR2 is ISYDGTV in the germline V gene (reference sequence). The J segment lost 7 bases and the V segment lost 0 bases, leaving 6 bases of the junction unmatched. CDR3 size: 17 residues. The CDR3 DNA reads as TGTGCCTTGTGGGAGGTGCTCGGGGAGTTGGGCAAAAAAATCAAGGTATTT. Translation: CALWEVLGELGKKIKVF.

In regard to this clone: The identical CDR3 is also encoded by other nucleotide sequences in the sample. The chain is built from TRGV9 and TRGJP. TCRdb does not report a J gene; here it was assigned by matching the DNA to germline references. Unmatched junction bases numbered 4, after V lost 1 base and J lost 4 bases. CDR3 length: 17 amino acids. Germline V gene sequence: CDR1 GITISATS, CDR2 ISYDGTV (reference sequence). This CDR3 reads CALWEVLQELGKKIKVF. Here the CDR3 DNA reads TGTGCCTTGTGGGAGGTCCTACAAGAGTTGGGCAAAAAAATCAAGGTATTT.

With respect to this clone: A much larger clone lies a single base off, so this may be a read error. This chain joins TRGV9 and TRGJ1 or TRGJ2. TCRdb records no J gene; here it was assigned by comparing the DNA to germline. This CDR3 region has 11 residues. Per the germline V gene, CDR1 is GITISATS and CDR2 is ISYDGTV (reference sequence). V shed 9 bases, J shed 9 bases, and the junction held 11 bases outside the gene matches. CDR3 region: CALRPGLKKLF. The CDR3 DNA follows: TGTGCCTTGAGGCCGGGACTTAAGAAACTCTTT.

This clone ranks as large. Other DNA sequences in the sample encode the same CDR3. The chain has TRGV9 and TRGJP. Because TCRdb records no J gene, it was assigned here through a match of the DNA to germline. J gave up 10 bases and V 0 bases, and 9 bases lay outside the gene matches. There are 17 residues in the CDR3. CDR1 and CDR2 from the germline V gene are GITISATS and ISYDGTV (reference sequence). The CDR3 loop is CALWEVAGGLGKKIKVF. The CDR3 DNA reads TGTGCCTTGTGGGAGGTGGCGGGAGGATTGGGCAAAAAAATCAAGGTATTT.

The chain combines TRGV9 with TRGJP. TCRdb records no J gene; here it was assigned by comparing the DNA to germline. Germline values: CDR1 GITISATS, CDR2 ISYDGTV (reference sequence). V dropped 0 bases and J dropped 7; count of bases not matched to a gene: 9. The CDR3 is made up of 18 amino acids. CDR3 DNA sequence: TGTGCCTTGTGGGAGGTGCTATCCCGGGAGTTGGGCAAAAAAATCAAGGTATTT. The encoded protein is CALWEVLSRELGKKIKVF.

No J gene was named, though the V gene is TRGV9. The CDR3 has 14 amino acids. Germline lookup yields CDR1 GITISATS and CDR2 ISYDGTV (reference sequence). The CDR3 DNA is TGTACCTTGTGGGAGGGCCCGAATTATTATAACAAACTCTTT. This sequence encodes CTLWEGPNYYNKLF.

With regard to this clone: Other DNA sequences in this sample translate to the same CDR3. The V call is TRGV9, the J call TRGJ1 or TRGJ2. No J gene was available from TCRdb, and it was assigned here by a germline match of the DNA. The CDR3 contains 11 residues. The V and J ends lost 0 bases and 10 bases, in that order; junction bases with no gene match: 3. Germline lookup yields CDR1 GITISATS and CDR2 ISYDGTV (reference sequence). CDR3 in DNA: TGTGCCTTGTGGGAGGTGACCAAGAAACTCTTT. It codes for CALWEVTKKLF.

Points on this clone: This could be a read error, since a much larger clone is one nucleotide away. CDR3 coding DNA: TGTGCCACCTGGGACAGGATGGGGAAACTCTTT. Amino acid sequence: CATWDRMGKLF. This rearrangement joins TRGV3 to TRGJ1 or TRGJ2. The J gene, missing from TCRdb, was assigned here through DNA to germline matching. Trimming cost V 0 bases and J 12 bases; bases outside gene matches: 5. The CDR3 extends over 11 amino acids. Looked up from germline, CDR1 is VTNTFY and CDR2 is YDVSTARD (reference sequence).

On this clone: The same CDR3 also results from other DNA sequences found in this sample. The CDR3 is CALWEVLYYKKLF. CDR3 DNA sequence: TGTGCCTTGTGGGAGGTGCTTTATTATAAGAAACTCTTT. This sequence joins TRGV9 and TRGJ1 or TRGJ2. The J gene, missing from TCRdb, was assigned here through DNA to germline matching. CDR1 is GITISATS and CDR2 is ISYDGTV in the germline V gene (reference sequence). V dropped 0 bases and J dropped 3; count of bases not matched to a gene: 2. The CDR3 covers 13 residues.

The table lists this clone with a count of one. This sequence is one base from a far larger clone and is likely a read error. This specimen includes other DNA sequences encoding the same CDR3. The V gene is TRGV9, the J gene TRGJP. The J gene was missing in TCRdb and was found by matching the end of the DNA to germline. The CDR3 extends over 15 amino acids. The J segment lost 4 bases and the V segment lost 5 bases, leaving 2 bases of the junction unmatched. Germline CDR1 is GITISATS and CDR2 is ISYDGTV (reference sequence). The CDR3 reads CALWVQELGKKIKVF. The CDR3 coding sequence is TGTGCCTTGTGGGTTCAAGAGTTGGGCAAAAAAATCAAGGTATTT.

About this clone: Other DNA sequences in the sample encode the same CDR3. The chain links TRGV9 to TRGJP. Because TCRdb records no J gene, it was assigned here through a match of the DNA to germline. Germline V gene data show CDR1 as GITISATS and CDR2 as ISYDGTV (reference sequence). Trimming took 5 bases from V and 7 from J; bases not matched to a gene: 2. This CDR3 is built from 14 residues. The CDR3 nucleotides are TGTGCCTTGTGGGCCGAGTTGGGCAAAAAAATCAAGGTATTT. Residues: CALWAELGKKIKVF.

The CDR3 DNA reads as TGTGCCTTGTGGGAGGCGGGGAATTATTATAACAAACTCTTT. This gives the protein CALWEAGNYYNKLF. Here the V gene is TRGV9, but the J gene went uncalled. Germline CDR1 reads GITISATS; CDR2 reads ISYDGTV (reference sequence). The CDR3 is 14 residues long.

In DNA form, the CDR3 reads TGTGCCTTGTGGGACATCATTATCGTACAAGAGTTGGGCAAAAAAATCGAGGTATTT. Its translation is CALWDIIIVQELGKKIEVF. Here the V gene is TRGV9, but the J gene went uncalled. The CDR3 length is 19 residues. CDR1 and CDR2 from the germline V gene are GITISATS and ISYDGTV (reference sequence).

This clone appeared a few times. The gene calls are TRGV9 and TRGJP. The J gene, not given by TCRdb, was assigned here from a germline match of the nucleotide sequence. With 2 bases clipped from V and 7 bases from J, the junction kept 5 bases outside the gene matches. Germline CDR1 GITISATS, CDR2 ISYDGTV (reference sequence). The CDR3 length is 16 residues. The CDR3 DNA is TGTGCCTTGTGGGAGGATAGGGAGTTGGGCAAAAAAATCAAGGTATTT. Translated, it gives CALWEDRELGKKIKVF.

This chain's CDR3 is CALWEALDKELGKKIKVF. The CDR3 coding sequence is TGTGCCTTGTGGGAGGCCCTTGACAAGGAGTTGGGCAAAAAAATCAAGGTATTT. The chain employs TRGV9 and TRGJP. Assignment of the J gene here rests on matching the DNA to germline, because TCRdb gives none. CDR3 length: 18 amino acids. The germline V gene has CDR1 GITISATS and CDR2 ISYDGTV (reference sequence). Trimming at V came to 2 bases and at J to 7 bases, leaving 11 bases not matched to a gene.

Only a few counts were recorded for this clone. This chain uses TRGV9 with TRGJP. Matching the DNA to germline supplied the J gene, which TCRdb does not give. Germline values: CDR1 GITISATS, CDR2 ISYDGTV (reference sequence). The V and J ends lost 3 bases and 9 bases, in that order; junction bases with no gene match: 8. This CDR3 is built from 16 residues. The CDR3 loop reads CALWEPIGLGKKIKVF. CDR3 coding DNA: TGTGCCTTGTGGGAGCCCATAGGGTTGGGCAAAAAAATCAAGGTATTT.

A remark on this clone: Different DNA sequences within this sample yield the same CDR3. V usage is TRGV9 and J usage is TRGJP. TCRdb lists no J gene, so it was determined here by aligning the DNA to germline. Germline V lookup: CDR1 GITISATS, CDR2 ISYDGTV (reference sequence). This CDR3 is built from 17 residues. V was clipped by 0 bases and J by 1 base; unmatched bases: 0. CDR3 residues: CALWEVGQELGKKIKVF. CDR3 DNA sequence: TGTGCCTTGTGGGAGGTGGGGCAAGAGTTGGGCAAAAAAATCAAGGTATTT.

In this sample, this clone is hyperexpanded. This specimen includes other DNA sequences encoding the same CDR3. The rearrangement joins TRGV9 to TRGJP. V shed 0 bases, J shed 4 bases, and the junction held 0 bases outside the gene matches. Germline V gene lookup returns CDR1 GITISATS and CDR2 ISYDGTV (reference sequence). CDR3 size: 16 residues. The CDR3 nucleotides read TGTGCCTTGTGGGAGGTGCAAGAGTTGGGCAAAAAAATCAAGGTATTT. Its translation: CALWEVQELGKKIKVF.

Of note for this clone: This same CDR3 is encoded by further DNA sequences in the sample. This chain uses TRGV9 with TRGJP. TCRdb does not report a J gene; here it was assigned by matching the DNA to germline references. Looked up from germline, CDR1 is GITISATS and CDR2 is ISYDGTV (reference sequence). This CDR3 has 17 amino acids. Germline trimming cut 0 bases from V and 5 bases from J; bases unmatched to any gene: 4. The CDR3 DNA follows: TGTGCCTTGTGGGAGGTGCAGGAAGAGTTGGGCAAAAAAATCAAGGTATTT. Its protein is CALWEVQEELGKKIKVF.

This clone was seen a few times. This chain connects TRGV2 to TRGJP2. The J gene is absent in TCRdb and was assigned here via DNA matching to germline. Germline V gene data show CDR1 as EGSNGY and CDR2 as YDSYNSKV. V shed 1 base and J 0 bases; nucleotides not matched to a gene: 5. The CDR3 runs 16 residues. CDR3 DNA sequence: TGTGCCACCTGGGACGGAGGGGATAGTAGTGATTGGATCAAGACGTTT. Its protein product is CATWDGGDSSDWIKTF.